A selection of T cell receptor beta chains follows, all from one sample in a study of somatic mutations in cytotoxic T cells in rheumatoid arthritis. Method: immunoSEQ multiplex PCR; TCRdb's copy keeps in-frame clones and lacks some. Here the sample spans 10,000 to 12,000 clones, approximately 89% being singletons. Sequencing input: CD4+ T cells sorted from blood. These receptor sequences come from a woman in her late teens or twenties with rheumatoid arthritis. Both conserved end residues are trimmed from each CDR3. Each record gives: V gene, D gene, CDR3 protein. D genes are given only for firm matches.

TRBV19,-,ASSISLGPYEQY
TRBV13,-,ASRQLYEQY
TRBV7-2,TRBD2,ASSPMRLAGGETQY
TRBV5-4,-,ASSERDSEKLF
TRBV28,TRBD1,ASERTGGFDYGYT
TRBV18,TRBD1,ASSKTGLSNQPQH
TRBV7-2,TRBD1,ASSLEGGPMGGTEAF
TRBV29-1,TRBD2,SVEDGVLAGSQY
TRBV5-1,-,ASSLEGLNSPLH
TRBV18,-,ASSRSATNEKLF
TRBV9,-,ASSPQGRDEKLF
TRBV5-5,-,ASSRVGRDNSPLH
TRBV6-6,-,ASSPVNEQF
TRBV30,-,ALDRQRGEKLF
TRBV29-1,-,SVLDFSLYNEQF
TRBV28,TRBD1,ASSGDSAYEQY
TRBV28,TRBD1,ASRRAGGSNQPQH
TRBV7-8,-,ASSPREFPAGNEQF
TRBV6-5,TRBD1,ASSYSTTGTGEQY
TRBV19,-,ASSKGQGGETQY
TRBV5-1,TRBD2,ASSLGSGSFETQY
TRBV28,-,ASSLRDNTDTQY
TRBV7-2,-,ASSLAGAGRETQY
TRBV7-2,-,ASSRNTEAF
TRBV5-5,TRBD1,ASSFRQGGTDTQY
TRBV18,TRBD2,ASLAGVQETQY
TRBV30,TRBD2,AWSVLLRGGQGEQF
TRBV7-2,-,ASSLGTGSGNTIY
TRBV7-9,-,ASSLEAGVKLF
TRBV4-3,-,ASSQGLPGVTDTQY
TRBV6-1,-,ASSALAARDEQF
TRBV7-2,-,ASRGGTRDPNEKLF
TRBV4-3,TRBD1,ASSSKQGGGGYT
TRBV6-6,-,ASSYSGGSSGNTIY
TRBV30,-,AWSVTGGTYEQY
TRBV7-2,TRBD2,ASSLRTSSTDTQY
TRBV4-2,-,ASSQSGQNYGYT
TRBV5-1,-,ASSLDRTYNEQF
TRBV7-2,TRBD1,ASSWDRANTEAF
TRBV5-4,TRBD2,ASSQKAGTQETQY
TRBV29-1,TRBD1,SASTGVVNQPQH
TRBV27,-,ASSLFGISTDTQY
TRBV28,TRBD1,ASRVDRTYEQY
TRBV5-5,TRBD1,ASSLPGTGDQPQH
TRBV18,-,ASSPPTGGSVYGYT
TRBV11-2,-,ASSLNRVAPNNEQF